A single sample is the source of the 20 T cell receptor beta chains below, sequenced in a study of shared clonotypes between healthy human individuals. Data came from immunoSEQ multiplex PCR; TCRdb stores just in-frame clones and leaves some out. The table lists around 700,000 clones, about two thirds of them singletons. The sequenced sample consisted of memory CD4+ T cells sorted from blood. Subset specified: CD45RA-negative fraction. All receptors derive from a woman in her thirties in good health.

V gene TRBV28 combines with J gene TRBJ2-7, with TRBD1 identical over 10 bases. Per the germline V gene, CDR1 is MDHEN and CDR2 is SYDVKM. Trimming took 6 bases from V and 7 from J; bases not matched to a gene: 9. CDR3 length: 14 amino acids. Here the CDR3 DNA reads TGTGCCAGCAGCTCCGGACAGGGGGTTGAAGAGCAGTACTTC. Encoded protein: CASSSGQGVEEQYF. Full variable domain (remainder filled in from reference TRBV28 and TRBJ2-7): DVKVTQSSRYLVKRTGEKVFLECVQDMDHENMFWYRQDPGLGLRLIYFSYDVKMKEKGDIPEGYSVSREKKERFSLILESASTNQTSMYLCASSSGQGVEEQYFGPGTRLTVT.

The V and J genes are TRBV28 and TRBJ1-2; possibly TRBD1 for D (6 bases). Germline values: CDR1 MDHEN, CDR2 SYDVKM. The V and J ends lost 6 bases and 0 bases respectively, with 11 bases between them. The CDR3 runs to 14 residues. Here the CDR3 reads CASRRGQSNYGYTF. CDR3 nucleotide sequence: TGTGCCAGCAGGCGCGGACAGTCTAACTATGGCTACACCTTC.

The chain has TRBV5-4 and TRBJ1-4; 8 bases map to TRBD1. The CDR3 totals 15 residues. Germline CDR1 and CDR2: SGHNT and YYREEE (reference sequence). V shed 4 bases and J 7 bases; nucleotides not matched to a gene: 9. The CDR3 nucleotides read TGTGCCAGCAGCATTTCCCAGGGGGCGCGTGAAAAACTGTTTTTT. It specifies CASSISQGAREKLFF.

The chain combines TRBV6-1 with TRBJ2-7; the match to TRBD2 covers 7 bases. The CDR3 runs 13 residues. Unmatched junction bases numbered 4, after V lost 6 bases and J lost 2 bases. The germline CDR1 and CDR2 sequences are MNHNS and SASEGT. The CDR3 loop reads CASRKRETYEQYF. The CDR3 bases are TGTGCCAGCAGGAAGCGGGAAACCTACGAGCAGTACTTC.

The chain has TRBV15 and TRBJ2-5, with 15 positions matching TRBD2. V gave up 1 base and J gave up 4 bases; unmatched junction bases: 10. The CDR3 has 19 amino acids. CDR1 is LNHNV and CDR2 is YYDKDF in the germline V gene (reference sequence). CDR3 DNA sequence: TGTGCCACCAGCAGAGCCAGGACTAGCGGGAGGGCAGTGGGAGAGACCCAGTACTTC. It is translated as CATSRARTSGRAVGETQYF.

The sample holds a few counts of this clone. Other DNA sequences in this specimen translate into the identical CDR3. This rearrangement joins TRBV27 to TRBJ2-7, with D maybe TRBD1 (5 bases). The V end lost 2 bases, the J end lost 0 bases, and 8 bases lay between the germline ends. Germline CDR1 reads MNHEY; CDR2 reads SMNVEV (reference sequence). The CDR3 runs to 14 residues. CDR3 sequence reads: CASSLQGSSYEQYF. In DNA, the CDR3 is TGTGCCAGCAGTTTACAGGGTAGCTCCTACGAGCAGTACTTC.

The CDR3 is CASSKDRSGANVLTF. Here the CDR3 DNA reads TGCGCCAGCAGTAAAGATCGCTCTGGGGCCAACGTCCTGACTTTC. The gene calls are TRBV5-1 and TRBJ2-6, with D uncertain. The CDR3 is 15 amino acids. Germline V gene data show CDR1 as SGHRS and CDR2 as YFSETQ. V shed 5 bases and J shed 0 bases, with 9 bases lying between them.

The chain recombines TRBV5-8 with TRBJ1-3; D is unresolved. The CDR3 loop spans 16 amino acids. The V end lost 0 bases, the J end lost 2 bases, and 12 bases lay between the germline ends. Germline CDR1 is SGHTS and CDR2 is YDEGEE. The CDR3 loop reads CASSLAELYTGNTIYF. CDR3 in DNA: TGTGCCAGCAGCTTGGCCGAACTATATACTGGAAACACCATATATTTT. Full variable domain (rest looked up from reference TRBV5-8 and TRBJ1-3): EAGVTQSPTHLIKTRGQQATLRCSPISGHTSVYWYQQALGLGLQFLLWYDEGEERNRGNFPPRFSGRQFPNYSSELNVNALELEDSALYLCASSLAELYTGNTIYFGEGSWLTVV.

The CDR3: CASSTRGAVTGELFF. The CDR3 bases are TGTGCCAGCAGTACACGGGGGGCGGTCACCGGGGAGCTGTTTTTT. V usage is TRBV27 and J usage is TRBJ2-2; D perhaps matches TRBD2 (7 bases). The CDR3 has 15 residues. V was shortened by 5 bases and J by 4 bases, with 14 bases between the two germline ends. CDR1 is MNHEY, CDR2 SMNVEV, per germline (reference sequence).

This sequence joins TRBV6-6 and TRBJ1-1, with D unclear. CDR3 size: 11 residues. The V gene lost 5 bases and the J gene lost 1 base, with 2 bases spanning the gap. CDR1 MNHNY and CDR2 SVGAGI come from the germline V gene (reference sequence). The CDR3 loop reads CASSRNTEAFF. In DNA form, the CDR3 reads TGTGCCAGCAGTCGGAACACTGAAGCTTTCTTT.

The CDR3 here is CASVLAGTSSYNEQFF. CDR3 nucleotide sequence: TGTGCCAGCGTCCTAGCGGGGACAAGCTCCTACAATGAGCAGTTCTTC. The V gene is TRBV7-9, the J gene TRBJ2-1, with 9 bases matching TRBD2. This CDR3 comprises 16 residues. The germline gives CDR1 SEHNR, CDR2 FQNEAQ (reference sequence). V lost 8 bases and J lost 0; bases outside the gene matches: 8.

The chain combines TRBV2 with TRBJ2-2; weak D call: TRBD1 (6 bases). The CDR3 has 15 residues. Germline CDR1 and CDR2: SNHLY and FYNNEI. Trimming pared 6 bases from V and 4 bases from J, leaving 15 bases between. Here the CDR3 DNA reads TGTGCCAGCAGCCCTCTGTTGGGGGCCACCGGGGAGCTGTTTTTT. Its protein product is CASSPLLGATGELFF. The full variable domain, with the rest looked up from reference TRBV2 and TRBJ2-2, is EPEVTQTPSHQVTQMGQEVILRCVPISNHLYFYWYRQILGQKVEFLVSFYNNEISEKSEIFDDQFSVERPDGSNFTLKIRSTKLEDSAMYFCASSPLLGATGELFFGEGSRLTVL.

This clone was recorded many times. The chain combines TRBV5-4 with TRBJ2-3; TRBD1 aligns across 7 bases. Trimming at V came to 3 bases and at J to 6 bases, leaving 10 bases not matched to a gene. Germline V gene sequence: CDR1 SGHNT, CDR2 YYREEE (reference sequence). The CDR3 spans 15 residues. The CDR3 loop reads CASSWSGQPMDTQYF. Written as DNA, the CDR3 is TGTGCCAGCAGCTGGTCGGGACAGCCCATGGATACGCAGTATTTT. The entire variable domain, with the rest obtained from reference TRBV5-4 and TRBJ2-3, is as follows: ETGVTQSPTHLIKTRGQQVTLRCSSQSGHNTVSWYQQALGQGPQFIFQYYREEENGRGNFPPRFSGLQFPNYSSELNVNALELDDSALYLCASSWSGQPMDTQYFGPGTRLTVL.

The chain uses TRBV28 and TRBJ2-5; TRBD2 aligns across 13 bases. CDR1 and CDR2 (germline): MDHEN, SYDVKM. The CDR3 extends over 15 amino acids. The ends lost 6 bases at V and 6 bases at J; junction bases unmatched: 7. The CDR3 DNA reads as TGTGCCAGCAGCCAAGGACTAGCGGGAGTTCAGACCCAGTACTTC. Translation gives CASSQGLAGVQTQYF.

In regard to this clone: Within the sample, other DNA sequences also encode this same CDR3. The V gene is TRBV27, the J gene TRBJ1-5; 9 bases are a match to TRBD1. Germline trimming cut 4 bases from V and 7 bases from J; bases unmatched to any gene: 2. This CDR3 spans 13 amino acids. In germline, CDR1 is MNHEY, CDR2 SMNVEV (reference sequence). CDR3 region: CASSSQGAQPQHF. CDR3 nucleotides: TGTGCCAGCAGTTCACAGGGGGCGCAGCCCCAGCATTTT.

V is TRBV6-5 and J is TRBJ1-5; D is undetermined. The CDR3 consists of 15 residues. CDR1 is MNHEY, CDR2 SVGAGI, per germline. V dropped 6 bases and J dropped 0 bases, with 12 bases sitting between them. CDR3 sequence reads: CASRPFLNSNQPQHF. CDR3 sequence (DNA): TGTGCCAGCAGACCTTTCTTGAATAGCAATCAGCCCCAGCATTTT.

The V and J genes are TRBV6-1 and TRBJ1-1; D may be TRBD1 (5 bases). Germline-derived CDR1 and CDR2 are MNHNS and SASEGT. The CDR3 loop spans 15 amino acids. Trimming cost V 4 bases and J 5 bases, with 17 bases left between them. The CDR3 DNA is TGTGCCAGCAGTGGCCCCGGAGGGGCTAAGACTGAAGCTTTCTTT. It encodes CASSGPGGAKTEAFF.

This clone was seen more than once but under ten times. This same CDR3 is encoded by further DNA sequences in the sample. The V call is TRBV28, the J call TRBJ1-2; weak D call: TRBD1 (6 bases). CDR1 is MDHEN and CDR2 is SYDVKM in the germline V gene. CDR3 length: 13 residues. V lost 5 bases and J lost 3, with 10 bases in between. The CDR3 sequence: CASSPDSYYGYTF. The CDR3 nucleotides read TGTGCCAGCAGTCCGGACAGCTACTATGGCTACACCTTC.

The chain couples TRBV14 to TRBJ2-7; D is unresolved. In germline, CDR1 is SGHDN, CDR2 FVKESK. The CDR3 covers 13 residues. V lost 1 base to trimming and J lost 3 bases, with 7 bases between them. DNA of the CDR3: TGTGCCAGCAGCCAAGGAGAAGGCTACGAGCAGTACTTC. Its protein product is CASSQGEGYEQYF.

The chain has TRBV19 and TRBJ1-1; D is unresolved. V shed 4 bases and J shed 1 base, with 7 bases lying between them. Germline V gene sequence: CDR1 LNHDA, CDR2 SQIVND (reference sequence). The CDR3 loop spans 13 amino acids. The CDR3 region has the DNA TGTGCCAGTAGTAGTCAGTCGAACACTGAAGCTTTCTTT. It codes for CASSSQSNTEAFF.